This T cell receptor beta chain derives from a study of shared clonotypes between healthy human individuals. V shed 4 bases, J shed 4 bases, and the junction held 6 bases outside the gene matches. In germline, CDR1 is LGHNA, CDR2 YNFKEQ. CDR3 size: 14 residues. Naive CD4+ cells were CD45RA-selected; the remaining cells were memory. Study-wide findings and caveats: Rarefaction gave evidence that sorted-subset sequencing remained incomplete despite large depth. Clonotype sharing among donors likely depends on sequencing depth.

Libraries were prepared by immunoSEQ multiplex PCR; TCRdb keeps only in-frame clonotypes and omits some of them. The data hold 550,000 to 850,000 clones, with about two thirds observed a single time. About this clone: The antigen is undetermined.

The sequence came from a young woman in good health. Sequenced input: memory CD4+ T cells sorted from blood. Subset described: CD45RA-negative fraction. V usage is TRBV4-2 and J usage is TRBJ2-7; 8 nucleotides line up with TRBD1. CDR3 in amino acids: CASSRGQGSYEQYF. DNA of the CDR3: TGTGCCAGCAGCCGAGGACAGGGATCATACGAGCAGTACTTC.